Listed below are T cell receptor beta chains from one sample, sequenced in a study of OX40 agonist ivuxolimab in advanced cancers. The table came from immunoSEQ multiplex PCR; TCRdb's copy has only in-frame clones and leaves some out. The data show 65,000 to 80,000 clones, under 90% seen once. Sample: CD4+ or CD8+ T cells sorted from blood, taken in a trial of the OX40 agonist ivuxolimab. These receptors all come from an adult with an advanced solid tumor such as melanoma, head and neck, liver or kidney cancer. Each CDR3 is given with its conserved first and last residue. The D gene is left open where the match is weak. Some rows have no size entry. The others give once, few or many, or a class for an expanded clone.

j_call d_call clone_size v_call cdr3_nt cdr3_aa
TRBJ2-3 . . TRBV7-9 TGTGCCAGCAGCCCTGATGGGGGGGCCGTGAGCACAGATACGCAGTATTTT CASSPDGGAVSTDTQYF
TRBJ1-5 . . TRBV2 TGTGCCAGCAGTGAACGGGCCTCCTTTGGCAATCAGCCCCAGCATTTT CASSERASFGNQPQHF
TRBJ2-7 TRBD1 . TRBV18 TGTGCCAGCTCGTTGGGACAGGGTAACTACGAGCAGTACTTC CASSLGQGNYEQYF
TRBJ1-2 TRBD1 . TRBV9 TGTGCCAGCAGCGTAGATCTCTCGGACAGGGGGGTGCATGGCTACACCTTC CASSVDLSDRGVHGYTF
TRBJ2-2 . . TRBV2 TGTGCCAACGCCGGGTCCACCGGGGAGCTGTTTTTT CANAGSTGELFF
TRBJ2-1 . . TRBV9 TGTGCCAGCAGCGTAGAAGGGCGAGGTGAGCAGTTCTTC CASSVEGRGEQFF
TRBJ2-1 . . TRBV4-3 TGCGCCAGCAGCCAACAGGCGGGGCTTTACAATGAGCAGTTCTTC CASSQQAGLYNEQFF
TRBJ2-1 TRBD2 . TRBV5-5 TGTGCCAGCAGCTTGGGCTCTAGCGGGGAGAATGAGCAGTTCTTC CASSLGSSGENEQFF
TRBJ2-7 . . TRBV27 TGTGCCAGCAGTTTAAGGTGGGAAACCTACGAGCAGTACTTC CASSLRWETYEQYF
TRBJ2-3 TRBD2 . TRBV5-1 TGCGCCAGCAGCGTGGGGACTAGCGGTAATACTAGCACAGATACGCAGTATTTT CASSVGTSGNTSTDTQYF
TRBJ2-3 . . TRBV27 TGTGCCACCCGAAAAAGGAGGACTTCAGATACGCAGTATTTT CATRKRRTSDTQYF
TRBJ1-1 . . TRBV6-6 TGTGCCAGCGGCAGGGGGAACACTGAAGCTTTCTTT CASGRGNTEAFF
TRBJ2-3 TRBD2 . TRBV18 TGTGCCAGCTCGACTAGCGGCCGCACAGATACGCAGTATTTT CASSTSGRTDTQYF
TRBJ2-1 TRBD2 once TRBV9 TGTGCCAGCAGCCCACTAGCGGGGGTTGGTGGCTTAAATGAGCAGTTCTTC CASSPLAGVGGLNEQFF
TRBJ1-1 . few TRBV6-1 TGTGCCAGCCACCAGGGGAACATGAACACTGAAGCTTTCTTT CASHQGNMNTEAFF
TRBJ1-1 . . TRBV5-1 TGCGCCAGCAGCTTGAGCACGGGAGGATCTGAAGCTTTCTTT CASSLSTGGSEAFF
TRBJ2-7 TRBD2 . TRBV30 TGTGCCTGGAGTGCCCCAAGACTAGCGATAGAAAACCGGGAGCAGTACTTC CAWSAPRLAIENREQYF
TRBJ2-4 . few TRBV18 TGTGCCAGCGCTCCCCCCAACGCGGAAACCACAAACATTCAGTACTTC CASAPPNAETTNIQYF
TRBJ1-5 . . TRBV6-1 TGTGCCAGCAGTGACCTTGCAGGAATTAAGCCCCAGCATTTT CASSDLAGIKPQHF
TRBJ2-5 . . TRBV5-4 TGTGCCAGCAGCTTGAGGGCGCCTCAAGAGACCCAGTACTTC CASSLRAPQETQYF
TRBJ1-4 . . TRBV5-4 TGTGCCAGCAGTCGTGACCTTGACCTTAATGAAAAACTGTTTTTT CASSRDLDLNEKLFF
TRBJ2-7 . . TRBV29-1 TGCAGCGTTGAGGCACAGGGCAATCACGAGCAGTACTTC CSVEAQGNHEQYF
TRBJ2-2 . few TRBV7-9 TGTGCCAGCAGCTTATCAGGCGGGGTGAACACCGGGGAGCTGTTTTTT CASSLSGGVNTGELFF
TRBJ2-3 . . TRBV5-1 TGCGCCAGCAGCCCGGGCGACAGCGGAGAAGCAGATACGCAGTATTTT CASSPGDSGEADTQYF
TRBJ2-2 TRBD2 . TRBV4-2 TGTGCCAGCAACCCGCGGGGGAGCGGGAGGGGGAACACCGGGGAGCTGTTTTTT CASNPRGSGRGNTGELFF
TRBJ1-5 . . TRBV7-2 TGTGCCAGCAGCTTAGGGACGGGGCAGCCCCAGCATTTT CASSLGTGQPQHF
TRBJ1-4 . . TRBV9 TGTGCCAGCACCCGCGGGACGAATAATGAAAAACTGTTTTTT CASTRGTNNEKLFF
TRBJ1-1 . . TRBV30 TGTGCCTGGAGTGAGACGGTGGACACTGAAGCTTTCTTT CAWSETVDTEAFF
TRBJ2-2 TRBD1 . TRBV5-4 TGTGCCAGCAGCCCAAACAGGGGGCATACCGGGGAGCTGTTTTTT CASSPNRGHTGELFF
TRBJ1-6 . . TRBV4-2 TGTGCCAGCAGCCAAGACCCGACGGTGAGGGATTCACCCCTCCACTTT CASSQDPTVRDSPLHF
TRBJ2-1 TRBD2 . TRBV2 TGTGCCAGTAGTACTAGCGGCCCGGGGCGGAATGAGCAGTTCTTC CASSTSGPGRNEQFF
TRBJ1-5 . . TRBV28 TGTGCCAGCAGTGAAAATCAGCCCCAGCATTTT CASSENQPQHF
TRBJ1-5 . once TRBV9 TGTGCCAGCAGCGTAGAACCAGGGCATGATCAGCCCCAGCATTTT CASSVEPGHDQPQHF
TRBJ2-1 . . TRBV5-6 TGTGCCAGCAGCCTCCTTCGTATAAGAATCTCCTACAATGAGCAGTTCTTC CASSLLRIRISYNEQFF
TRBJ2-2 . . TRBV6-4 TGTGCCAGCAGTGTGACTGGGAACACCGGGGAGCTGTTTTTT CASSVTGNTGELFF
TRBJ1-1 TRBD1 . TRBV2 TGTGCCAGCAGTGAAGCGGGACAGACTACAAACACTGAAGCTTTCTTT CASSEAGQTTNTEAFF
TRBJ1-2 . . TRBV2 TGTGCCAGCAGTCGAACGCCCGGGAATGGCTACACCTTC CASSRTPGNGYTF
TRBJ1-5 . . TRBV21-1 TGTGCCAGCAGCAAAGTCCGGGAGCTGGGTCAGCCCCAGCATTTT CASSKVRELGQPQHF
TRBJ2-2 . . TRBV11-2 TGTGCCAGCAGCTTAGAGAGACTAACCGACCTCACCGGGGAGCTGTTTTTT CASSLERLTDLTGELFF
TRBJ2-1 . . TRBV29-1 TGCAGCGTTGACCCCCAGCGGACCCACAATGAGCAGTTCTTC CSVDPQRTHNEQFF
TRBJ1-4 TRBD1 . TRBV5-1 TGCGCCAGCAGTTATTCCGCGACAGGGGAGGAAAAACTGTTTTTT CASSYSATGEEKLFF
TRBJ2-4 TRBD2 . TRBV5-1 TGCGCCAGCAGCCTCCGCGGGGGGGAGGACATTCAGTACTTC CASSLRGGEDIQYF
TRBJ2-3 TRBD2 . TRBV2 TGTGCCAGCAGTGCTCTCGGGGGGGCCACAGATACGCAGTATTTT CASSALGGATDTQYF
TRBJ2-5 TRBD1 . TRBV5-1 TGCGCCAGCAGGCCAGGGGGTTACCAAGAGACCCAGTACTTC CASRPGGYQETQYF
TRBJ2-5 TRBD1 . TRBV27 TGTGCCAGCAGTACCGCGAGGACAGGGGGTAGGGAGACCCAGTACTTC CASSTARTGGRETQYF
TRBJ2-2 . . TRBV11-3 TGTGCCAGCAGCTTGGGGGGGACAGCGAACACCGGGGAGCTGTTTTTT CASSLGGTANTGELFF
TRBJ2-3 . . TRBV7-9 TGTGCCAGCAGCCGCCGGGCCACAGATACGCAGTATTTT CASSRRATDTQYF
TRBJ2-1 TRBD2 . TRBV28 TGTGCCAGCATTCTCAGCGGGGGTACCCCGGGGGAGCAGTTCTTC CASILSGGTPGEQFF
TRBJ2-1 TRBD1 . TRBV5-1 TGCGCCAGCAGCTGGGGACAGAACAATGAGCAGTTCTTC CASSWGQNNEQFF